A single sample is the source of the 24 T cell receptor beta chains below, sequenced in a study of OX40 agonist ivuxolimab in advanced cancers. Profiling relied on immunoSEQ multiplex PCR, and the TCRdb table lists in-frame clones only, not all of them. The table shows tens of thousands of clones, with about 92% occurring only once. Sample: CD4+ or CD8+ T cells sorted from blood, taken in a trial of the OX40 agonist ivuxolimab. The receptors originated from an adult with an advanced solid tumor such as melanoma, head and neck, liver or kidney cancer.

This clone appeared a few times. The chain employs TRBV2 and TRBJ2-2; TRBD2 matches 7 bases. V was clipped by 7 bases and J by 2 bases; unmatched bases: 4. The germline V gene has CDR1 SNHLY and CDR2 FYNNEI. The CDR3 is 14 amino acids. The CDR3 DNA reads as TGTGCCAGCATCAGGACTAGAAACACCGGGGAGCTGTTTTTT. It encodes CASIRTRNTGELFF.

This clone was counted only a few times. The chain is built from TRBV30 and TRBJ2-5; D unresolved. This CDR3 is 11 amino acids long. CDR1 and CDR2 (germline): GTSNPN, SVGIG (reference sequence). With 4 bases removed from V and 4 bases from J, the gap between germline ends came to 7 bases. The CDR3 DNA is TGTGCCTGGAACCGCCGAGAGACCCAGTACTTC. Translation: CAWNRRETQYF.

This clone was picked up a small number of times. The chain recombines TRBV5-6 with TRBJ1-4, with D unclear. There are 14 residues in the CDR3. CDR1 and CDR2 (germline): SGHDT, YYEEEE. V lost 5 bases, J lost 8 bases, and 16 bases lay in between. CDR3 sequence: CASSSNRVGEKLFF. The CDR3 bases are TGTGCCAGCAGTTCCAACCGGGTCGGGGAAAAACTGTTTTTT.

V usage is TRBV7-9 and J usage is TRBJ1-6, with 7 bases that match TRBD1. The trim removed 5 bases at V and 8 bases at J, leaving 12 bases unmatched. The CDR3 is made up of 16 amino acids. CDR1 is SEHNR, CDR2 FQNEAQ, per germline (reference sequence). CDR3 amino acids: CASSITGALGDSPLHF. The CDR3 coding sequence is TGTGCCAGCAGCATAACAGGGGCCCTAGGTGATTCACCCCTCCACTTT.

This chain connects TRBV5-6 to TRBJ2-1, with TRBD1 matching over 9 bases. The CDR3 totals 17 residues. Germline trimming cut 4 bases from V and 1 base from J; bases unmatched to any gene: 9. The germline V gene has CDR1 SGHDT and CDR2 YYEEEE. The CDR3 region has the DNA TGTGCCAGCAGCCCAGTCGGACAGGGGCTGTCCTACAATGAGCAGTTCTTC. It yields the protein CASSPVGQGLSYNEQFF.

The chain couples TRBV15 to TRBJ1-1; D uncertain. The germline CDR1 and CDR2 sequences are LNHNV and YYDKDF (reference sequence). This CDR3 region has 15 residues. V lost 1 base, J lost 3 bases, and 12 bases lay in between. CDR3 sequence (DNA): TGTGCCACCAGCAGAGGAGGGCGCGGGTACACTGAAGCTTTCTTT. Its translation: CATSRGGRGYTEAFF.

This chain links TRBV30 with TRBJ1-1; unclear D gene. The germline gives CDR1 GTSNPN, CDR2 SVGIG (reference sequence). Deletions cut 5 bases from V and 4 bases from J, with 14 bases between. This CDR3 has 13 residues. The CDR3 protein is CAWAREWGTEAFF. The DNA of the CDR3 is TGTGCCTGGGCTCGAGAGTGGGGCACTGAAGCTTTCTTT.

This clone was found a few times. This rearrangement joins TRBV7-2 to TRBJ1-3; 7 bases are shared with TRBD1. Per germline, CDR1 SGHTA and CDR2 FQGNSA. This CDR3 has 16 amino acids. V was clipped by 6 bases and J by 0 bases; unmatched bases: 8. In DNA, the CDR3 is TGTGCCAGCAGATCACAGGGGACGCTCTCTGGAAACACCATATATTTT. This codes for CASRSQGTLSGNTIYF.

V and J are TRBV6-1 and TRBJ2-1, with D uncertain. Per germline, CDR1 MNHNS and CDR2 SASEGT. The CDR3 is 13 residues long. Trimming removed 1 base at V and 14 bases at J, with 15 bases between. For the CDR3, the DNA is TGTGCCAGCAGTGAAGGGCAGCTAAAAAGGAAGTTCTTC. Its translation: CASSEGQLKRKFF.

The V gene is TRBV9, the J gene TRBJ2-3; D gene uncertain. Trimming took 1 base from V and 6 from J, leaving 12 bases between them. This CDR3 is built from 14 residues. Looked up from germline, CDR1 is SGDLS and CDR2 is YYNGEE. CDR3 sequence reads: CASSVYQERDTQYF. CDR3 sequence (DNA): TGTGCCAGCAGCGTATACCAGGAGCGTGATACGCAGTATTTT.

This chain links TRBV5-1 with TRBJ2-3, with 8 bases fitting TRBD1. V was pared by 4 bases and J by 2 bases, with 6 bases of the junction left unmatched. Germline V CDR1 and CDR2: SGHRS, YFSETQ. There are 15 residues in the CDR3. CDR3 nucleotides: TGCGCCAGCAGCGGCTCAGGGGGCCCCACAGATACGCAGTATTTT. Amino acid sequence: CASSGSGGPTDTQYF.

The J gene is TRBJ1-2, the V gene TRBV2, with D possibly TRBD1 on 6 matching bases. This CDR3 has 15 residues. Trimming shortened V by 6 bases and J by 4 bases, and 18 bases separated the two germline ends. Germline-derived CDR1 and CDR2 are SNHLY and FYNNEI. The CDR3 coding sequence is TGTGCCAGCAGCCGAGACATGACAGGAACCTATGGCTACACCTTC. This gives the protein CASSRDMTGTYGYTF.

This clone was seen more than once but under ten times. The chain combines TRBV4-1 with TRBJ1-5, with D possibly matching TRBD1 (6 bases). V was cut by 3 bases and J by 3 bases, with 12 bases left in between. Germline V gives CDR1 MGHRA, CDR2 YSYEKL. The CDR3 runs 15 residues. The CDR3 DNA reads TGCGCCAGCAGCCAGTCCGGGGACACCAATCAGCCCCAGCATTTT. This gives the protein CASSQSGDTNQPQHF.

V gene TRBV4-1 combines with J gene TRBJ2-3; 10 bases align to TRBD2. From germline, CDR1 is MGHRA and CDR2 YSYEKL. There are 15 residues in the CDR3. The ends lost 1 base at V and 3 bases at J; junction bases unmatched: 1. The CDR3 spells CASSQAGLATDTQYF. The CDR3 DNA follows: TGCGCCAGCAGCCAAGCGGGACTAGCGACAGATACGCAGTATTTT.

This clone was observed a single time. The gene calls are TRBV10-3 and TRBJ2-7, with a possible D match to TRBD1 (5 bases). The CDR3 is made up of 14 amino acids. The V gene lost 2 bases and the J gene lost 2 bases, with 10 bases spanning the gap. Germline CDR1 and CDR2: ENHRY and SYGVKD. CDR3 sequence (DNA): TGTGCCATCAGTGAGGGCAGGGCTGCCTACGAGCAGTACTTC. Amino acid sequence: CAISEGRAAYEQYF.

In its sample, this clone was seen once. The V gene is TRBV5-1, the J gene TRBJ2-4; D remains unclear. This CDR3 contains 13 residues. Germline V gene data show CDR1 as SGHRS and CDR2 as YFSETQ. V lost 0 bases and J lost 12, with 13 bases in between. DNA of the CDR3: TGCGCCAGCAGCTTGGATCAGTTGGGCACTCAGTACTTC. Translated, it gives CASSLDQLGTQYF. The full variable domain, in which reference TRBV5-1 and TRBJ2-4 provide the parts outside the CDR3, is KAGVTQTPRYLIKTRGQQVTLSCSPISGHRSVSWYQQTPGQGLQFLFEYFSETQRNKGNFPGRFSGRQFSNSRSEMNVSTLELGDSALYLCASSLDQLGTQYFGAGTRLSVL.

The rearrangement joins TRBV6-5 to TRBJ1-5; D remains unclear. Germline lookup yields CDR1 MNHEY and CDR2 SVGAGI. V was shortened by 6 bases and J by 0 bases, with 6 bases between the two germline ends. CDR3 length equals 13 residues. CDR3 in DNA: TGTGCCAGCAGAGACCCTAGCAATCAGCCCCAGCATTTT. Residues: CASRDPSNQPQHF.

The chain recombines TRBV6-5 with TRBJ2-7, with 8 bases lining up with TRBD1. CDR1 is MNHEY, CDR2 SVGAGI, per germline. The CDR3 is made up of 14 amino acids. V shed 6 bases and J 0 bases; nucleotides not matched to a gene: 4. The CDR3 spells CASSRGQGSYEQYF. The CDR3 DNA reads TGTGCCAGCAGCCGCGGACAGGGCTCCTACGAGCAGTACTTC.

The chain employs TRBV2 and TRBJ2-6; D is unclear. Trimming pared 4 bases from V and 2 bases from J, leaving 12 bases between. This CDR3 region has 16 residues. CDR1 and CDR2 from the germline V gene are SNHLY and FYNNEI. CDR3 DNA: TGTGCCAGCAGTGCAGAAAGAGGACCTGGGGCCAACGTCCTGACTTTC. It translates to CASSAERGPGANVLTF.

CDR3 DNA sequence: TGCGCCAGCAACCAAGGAGACAGGGGATACGAGCAGTACTTC. Protein: CASNQGDRGYEQYF. This chain joins TRBV5-1 and TRBJ2-7, with 8 bases fitting TRBD1. Trimming cost V 6 bases and J 4 bases; bases outside gene matches: 9. CDR3 length: 14 residues. Germline CDR1 reads SGHRS; CDR2 reads YFSETQ.

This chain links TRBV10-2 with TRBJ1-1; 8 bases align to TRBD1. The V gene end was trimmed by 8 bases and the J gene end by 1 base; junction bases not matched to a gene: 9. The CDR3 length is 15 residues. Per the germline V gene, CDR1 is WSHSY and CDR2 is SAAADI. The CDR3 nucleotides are TGCGCCAGCGTATCAGGGGGCGGTGGGAACACTGAAGCTTTCTTT. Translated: CASVSGGGGNTEAFF.

CDR3 DNA sequence: TGTGCCAGTAGACAGGGGGCTGATCAGCCCCAGCATTTT. Translating gives CASRQGADQPQHF. The rearrangement links TRBV19 to TRBJ1-5; 9 positions agree with TRBD1. Germline V gene sequence: CDR1 LNHDA, CDR2 SQIVND (reference sequence). Germline trimming cut 6 bases from V and 5 bases from J; bases unmatched to any gene: 2. The CDR3 consists of 13 residues.

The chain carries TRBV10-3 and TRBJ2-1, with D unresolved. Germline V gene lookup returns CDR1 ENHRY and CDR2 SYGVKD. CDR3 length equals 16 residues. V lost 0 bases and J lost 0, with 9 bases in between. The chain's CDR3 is CAISESGQSSYNEQFF. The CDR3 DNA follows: TGTGCCATCAGTGAGTCTGGTCAGAGCTCCTACAATGAGCAGTTCTTC.

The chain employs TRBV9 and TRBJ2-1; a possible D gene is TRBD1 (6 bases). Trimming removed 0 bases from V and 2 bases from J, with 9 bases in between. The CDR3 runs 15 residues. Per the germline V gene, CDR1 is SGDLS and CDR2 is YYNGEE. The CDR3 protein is CASSVAQGTYNEQFF. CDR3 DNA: TGTGCCAGCAGCGTAGCTCAGGGGACCTACAATGAGCAGTTCTTC.